This entry describes one T cell receptor (beta chain). This clone was picked up a small number of times. It lacks a known antigen. No clone much larger than this one lies a single base away; base qualities are absent. This specimen belongs to a study of a mutant IDH1 vaccine in newly diagnosed glioma (dated by TCRdb to about 2021). Regarding the complete study: Patients received eight vaccinations in weeks 1, 3, 5, 7, 11, 15, 19 and 23, corresponding to visits V03 through V10. Prior to enrollment, standard therapy consisting of radiotherapy alone, temozolomide alone, or radiochemotherapy with temozolomide had been administered to patients, with the combination being received by most patients. Vaccination was initiated 4-6 weeks after radiotherapy alone, or concurrently with temozolomide cycles in the chemotherapy-containing groups. For exploratory analyses, 25 to 30 treated patients had longitudinal TCRB deep sequencing done wherever samples were available. Peripheral blood samples were drawn at six visits, namely V03 (baseline), V05, V07, V10, V12 and V13. Of the 25 to 35 treated patients, about 62% were male and approximately 40% were female, and a mean age of roughly 37 years was recorded. Study-wide findings and limitations: The authors noted that analyses of patient blood samples could not be reproduced because of sample limitations. Vaccine-induced immune responses across multiple MHC alleles were detected in over 85% of patients. Changes in the top peripheral T cell clonotypes picked up by TCRB sequencing did not appear to be linked to pseudoprogression. Selection of PBMC samples for TCRB deep sequencing was based on availability.

The time point tag for this specimen amounts to: week 23, last vaccination. Every vaccine dose consisted of 300 ug of a 20-mer mutant IDH1 peptide in Montanide, administered subcutaneously together with topical imiquimod. Newly diagnosed WHO grade 3 or 4 IDH1-mutant astrocytomas showing loss of nuclear ATRX were present in the donors. The samples were drawn from NOA16, a multicentre, single-arm, open-label phase I trial in Germany that tested a mutant IDH1 peptide vaccine in humans for the first time. The DNeasy Blood and Tissue Kit was used to extract genomic DNA from EDTA blood for TCRB sequencing. Cut back by 6 bases and 1 base, the V and J ends lie 15 bases apart. The germline V gene gives CDR1 as MDHEN and CDR2 as SYDVKM. The CDR3 contains 15 residues, cysteine and phenylalanine counted. This entry keeps only the CDR3 DNA: 45 bases, framed from base 1. Libraries were constructed by the immunoSEQ multiplex PCR assay. Following the manufacturer's protocol, the hsTCRB Kit was used to amplify rearranged TCR beta chain sequences. An Illumina MiSeq was used to sequence the TCRB libraries. As for the authors' bioinformatics: The proprietary platform of the kit vendor was used for demultiplexing, trimming and gene mapping. This is the immuneACCESS table as TCRdb keeps it, with only in-frame sequences that have V and J called. A part of the clones is gone; compared with another copy, unresolved V genes explain less than half, and the rest is unexplained. The V and J calls and clone size were taken over from that table, and D and trimming were inferred from the DNA. This sample gives 30,000 to 40,000 clones in total; roughly 79% of them show up just once. The ten largest account for over 4.5% of the sample.

The sequence was collected from a man between 40 and 49 years old with glioma. Sequenced here: PBMCs, sampled from a glioma patient whose treatment included an IDH1 peptide vaccine. The chain is encoded by TRBV28 joined to TRBJ1-1; perhaps TRBD1 is the D gene, with 6 bases matching. The CDR3 protein sequence reads: CASRGARGRNTEAFF. Read as DNA, the sequence is TGTGCCAGCAGGGGGGCGAGGGGAAGGAACACTGAAGCTTTCTTT.